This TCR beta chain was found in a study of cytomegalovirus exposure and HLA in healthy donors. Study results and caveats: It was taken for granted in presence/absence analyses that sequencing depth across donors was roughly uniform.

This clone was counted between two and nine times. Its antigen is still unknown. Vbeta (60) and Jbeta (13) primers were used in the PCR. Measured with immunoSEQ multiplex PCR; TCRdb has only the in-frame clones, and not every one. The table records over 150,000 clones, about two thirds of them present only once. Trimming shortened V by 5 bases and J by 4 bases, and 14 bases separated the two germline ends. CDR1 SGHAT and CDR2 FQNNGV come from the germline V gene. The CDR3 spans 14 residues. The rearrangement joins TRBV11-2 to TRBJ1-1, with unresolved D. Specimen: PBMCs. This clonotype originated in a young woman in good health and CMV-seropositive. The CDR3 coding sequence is TGTGCCAGCAGCCGAGAAGTCTTGAGCACTGAAGCTTTCTTT. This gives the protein CASSREVLSTEAFF. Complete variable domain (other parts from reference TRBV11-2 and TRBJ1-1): EAGVAQSPRYKIIEKRQSVAFWCNPISGHATLYWYQQILGQGPKLLIQFQNNGVVDDSQLPKDRFSAERLKGVDSTLKIQPAKLEDSAVYLCASSREVLSTEAFFGQGTRLTVV.